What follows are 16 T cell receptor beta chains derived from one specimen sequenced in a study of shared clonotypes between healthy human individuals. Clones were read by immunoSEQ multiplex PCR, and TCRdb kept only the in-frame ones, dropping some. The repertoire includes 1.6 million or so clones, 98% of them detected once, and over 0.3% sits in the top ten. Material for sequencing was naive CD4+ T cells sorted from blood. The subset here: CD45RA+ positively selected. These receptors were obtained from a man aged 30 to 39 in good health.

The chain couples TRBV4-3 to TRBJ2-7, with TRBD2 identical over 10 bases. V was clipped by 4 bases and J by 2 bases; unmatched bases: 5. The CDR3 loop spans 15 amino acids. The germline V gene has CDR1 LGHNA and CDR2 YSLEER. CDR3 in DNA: TGCGCCAGCAGCCGACTAGCGGGCTCTACCTACGAGCAGTACTTC. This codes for CASSRLAGSTYEQYF.

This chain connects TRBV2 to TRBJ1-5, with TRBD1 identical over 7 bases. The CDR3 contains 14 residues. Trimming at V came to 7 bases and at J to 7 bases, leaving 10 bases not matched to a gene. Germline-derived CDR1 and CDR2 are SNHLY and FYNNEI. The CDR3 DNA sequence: TGTGCCAGCACTAACTTCCGGGACAGCCAGCCCCAGCATTTT. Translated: CASTNFRDSQPQHF.

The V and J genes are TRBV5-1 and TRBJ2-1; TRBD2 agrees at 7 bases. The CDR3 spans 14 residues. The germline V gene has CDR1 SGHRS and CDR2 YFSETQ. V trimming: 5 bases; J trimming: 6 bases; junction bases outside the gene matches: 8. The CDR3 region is CASRPESGGNEQFF. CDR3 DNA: TGCGCCAGCAGGCCGGAGTCGGGAGGCAATGAGCAGTTCTTC. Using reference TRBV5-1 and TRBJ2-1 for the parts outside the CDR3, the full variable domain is KAGVTQTPRYLIKTRGQQVTLSCSPISGHRSVSWYQQTPGQGLQFLFEYFSETQRNKGNFPGRFSGRQFSNSRSEMNVSTLELGDSALYLCASRPESGGNEQFFGPGTRLTVL.

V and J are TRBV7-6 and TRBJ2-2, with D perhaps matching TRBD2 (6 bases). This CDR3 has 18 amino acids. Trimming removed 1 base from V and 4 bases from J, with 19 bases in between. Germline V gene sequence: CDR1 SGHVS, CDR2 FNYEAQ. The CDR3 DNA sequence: TGTGCCAGCAGCTTAGGGGCGGGACTGGAGGGTCGCACCGGGGAGCTGTTTTTT. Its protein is CASSLGAGLEGRTGELFF.

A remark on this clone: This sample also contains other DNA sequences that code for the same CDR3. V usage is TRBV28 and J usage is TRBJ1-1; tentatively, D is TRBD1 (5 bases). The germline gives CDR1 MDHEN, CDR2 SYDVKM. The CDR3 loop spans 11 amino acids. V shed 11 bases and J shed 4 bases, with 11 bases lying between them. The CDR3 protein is CASGVGTEAFF. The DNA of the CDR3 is TGTGCCTCGGGGGTCGGCACTGAAGCTTTCTTT.

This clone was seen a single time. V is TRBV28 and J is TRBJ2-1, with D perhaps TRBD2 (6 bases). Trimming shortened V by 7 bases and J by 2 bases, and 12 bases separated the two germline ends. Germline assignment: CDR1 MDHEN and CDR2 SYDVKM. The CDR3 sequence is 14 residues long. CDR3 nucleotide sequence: TGTGCCAGCAACCTCCGCGGGGCCTACAATGAGCAGTTCTTC. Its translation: CASNLRGAYNEQFF.

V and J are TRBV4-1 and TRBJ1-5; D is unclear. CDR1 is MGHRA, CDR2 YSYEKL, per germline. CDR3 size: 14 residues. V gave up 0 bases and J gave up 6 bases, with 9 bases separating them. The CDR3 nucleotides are TGCGCCAGCAGCCAAGACCCTTTTCCTCAGCCCCAGCATTTT. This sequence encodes CASSQDPFPQPQHF.

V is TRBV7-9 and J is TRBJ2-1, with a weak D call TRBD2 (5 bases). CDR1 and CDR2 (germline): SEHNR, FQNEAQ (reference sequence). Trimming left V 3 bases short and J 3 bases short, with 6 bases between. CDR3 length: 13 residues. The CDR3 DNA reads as TGTGCCAGCAGCTTGAGGGACTACAATGAGCAGTTCTTC. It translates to CASSLRDYNEQFF.

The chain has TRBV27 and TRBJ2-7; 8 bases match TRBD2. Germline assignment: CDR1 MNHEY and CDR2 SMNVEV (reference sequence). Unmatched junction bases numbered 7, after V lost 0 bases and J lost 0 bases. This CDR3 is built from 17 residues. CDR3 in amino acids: CASSLSDGGANSYEQYF. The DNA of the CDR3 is TGTGCCAGCAGTTTATCAGACGGGGGGGCGAACTCCTACGAGCAGTACTTC.

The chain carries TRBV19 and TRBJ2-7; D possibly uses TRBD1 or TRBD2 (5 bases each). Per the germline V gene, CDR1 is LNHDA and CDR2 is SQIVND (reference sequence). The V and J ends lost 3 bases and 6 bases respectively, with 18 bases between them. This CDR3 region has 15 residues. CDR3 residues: CASSIQDGAPGEQYF. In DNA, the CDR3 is TGTGCCAGTAGTATTCAGGACGGGGCACCTGGCGAGCAGTACTTC.

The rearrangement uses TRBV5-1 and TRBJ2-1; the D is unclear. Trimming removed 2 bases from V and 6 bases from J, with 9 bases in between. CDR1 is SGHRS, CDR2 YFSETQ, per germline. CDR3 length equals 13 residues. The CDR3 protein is CASSLRSVNEQFF. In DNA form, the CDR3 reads TGCGCCAGCAGCTTAAGGAGCGTCAATGAGCAGTTCTTC.

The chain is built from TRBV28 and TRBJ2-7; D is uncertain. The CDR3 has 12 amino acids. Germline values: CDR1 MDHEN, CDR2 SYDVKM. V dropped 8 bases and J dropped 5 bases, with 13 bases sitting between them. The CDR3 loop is CASQVNIHEQYF. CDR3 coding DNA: TGTGCCAGCCAAGTGAACATCCACGAGCAGTACTTC. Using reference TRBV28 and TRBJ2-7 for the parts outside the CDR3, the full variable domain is DVKVTQSSRYLVKRTGEKVFLECVQDMDHENMFWYRQDPGLGLRLIYFSYDVKMKEKGDIPEGYSVSREKKERFSLILESASTNQTSMYLCASQVNIHEQYFGPGTRLTVT.

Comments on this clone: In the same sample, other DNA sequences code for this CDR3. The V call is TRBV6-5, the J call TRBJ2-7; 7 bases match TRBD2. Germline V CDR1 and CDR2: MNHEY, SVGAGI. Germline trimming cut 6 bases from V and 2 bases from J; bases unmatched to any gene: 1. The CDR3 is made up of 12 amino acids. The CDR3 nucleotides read TGTGCCAGCAGGGGGGGGGCCTACGAGCAGTACTTC. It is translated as CASRGGAYEQYF.

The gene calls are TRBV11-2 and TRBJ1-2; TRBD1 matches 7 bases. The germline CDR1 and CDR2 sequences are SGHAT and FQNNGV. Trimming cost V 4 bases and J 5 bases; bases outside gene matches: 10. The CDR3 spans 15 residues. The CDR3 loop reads CASSSYPRDSYGYTF. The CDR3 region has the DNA TGTGCCAGCAGCTCTTATCCCCGGGACAGTTATGGCTACACCTTC. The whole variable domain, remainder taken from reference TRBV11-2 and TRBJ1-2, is EAGVAQSPRYKIIEKRQSVAFWCNPISGHATLYWYQQILGQGPKLLIQFQNNGVVDDSQLPKDRFSAERLKGVDSTLKIQPAKLEDSAVYLCASSSYPRDSYGYTFGSGTRLTVV.

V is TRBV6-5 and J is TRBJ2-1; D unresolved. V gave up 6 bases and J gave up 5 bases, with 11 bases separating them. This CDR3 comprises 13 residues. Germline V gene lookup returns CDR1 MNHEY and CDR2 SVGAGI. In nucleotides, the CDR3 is TGTGCCAGCAGGCCCCGTTCCAACAATGAGCAGTTCTTC. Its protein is CASRPRSNNEQFF.

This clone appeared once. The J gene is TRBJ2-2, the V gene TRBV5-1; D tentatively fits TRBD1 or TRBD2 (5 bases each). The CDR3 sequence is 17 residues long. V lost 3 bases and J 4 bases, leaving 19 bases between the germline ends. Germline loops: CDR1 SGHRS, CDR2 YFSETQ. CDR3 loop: CASSSEVKTGRTGELFF. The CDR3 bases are TGCGCCAGCAGCTCGGAGGTCAAAACAGGACGCACCGGGGAGCTGTTTTTT.